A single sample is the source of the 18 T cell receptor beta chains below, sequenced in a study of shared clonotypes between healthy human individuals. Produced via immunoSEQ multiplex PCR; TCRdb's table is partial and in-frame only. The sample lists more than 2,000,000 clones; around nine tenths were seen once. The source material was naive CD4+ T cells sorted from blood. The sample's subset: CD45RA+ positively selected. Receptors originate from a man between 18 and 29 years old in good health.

CDR3 region: CASSFVMGTQYF. Here the CDR3 DNA reads TGTGCCAGCAGCTTCGTGATGGGCACACAGTATTTT. The chain has TRBV7-8 and TRBJ2-3; D uncertain. The CDR3 contains 12 residues. Per germline, CDR1 SGHVS and CDR2 FQNEAQ. V was shortened by 3 bases and J by 12 bases, with 13 bases between the two germline ends.

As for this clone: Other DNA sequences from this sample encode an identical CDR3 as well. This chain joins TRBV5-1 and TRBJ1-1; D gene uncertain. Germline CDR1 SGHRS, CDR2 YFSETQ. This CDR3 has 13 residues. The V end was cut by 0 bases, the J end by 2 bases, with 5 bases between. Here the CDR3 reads CASSLGLNTEAFF. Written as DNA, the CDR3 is TGCGCCAGCAGCTTGGGCCTCAACACTGAAGCTTTCTTT.

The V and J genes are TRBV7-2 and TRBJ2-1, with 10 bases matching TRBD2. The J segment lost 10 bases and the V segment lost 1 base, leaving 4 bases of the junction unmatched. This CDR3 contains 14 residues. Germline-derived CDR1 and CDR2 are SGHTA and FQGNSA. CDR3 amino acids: CASSLGLAGREQFF. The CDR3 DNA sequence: TGTGCCAGCAGCTTAGGACTAGCGGGCCGCGAGCAGTTCTTC.

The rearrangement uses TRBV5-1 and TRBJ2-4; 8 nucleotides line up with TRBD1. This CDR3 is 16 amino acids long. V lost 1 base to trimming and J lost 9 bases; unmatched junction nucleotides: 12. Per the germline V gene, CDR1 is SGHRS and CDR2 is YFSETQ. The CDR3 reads CASSLWGQGAEGIQYF. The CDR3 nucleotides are TGCGCCAGCAGCTTGTGGGGTCAGGGGGCTGAAGGCATTCAGTACTTC.

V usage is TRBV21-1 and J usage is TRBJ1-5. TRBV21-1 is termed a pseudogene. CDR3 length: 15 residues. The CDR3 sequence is CASSGGMTGNQPQHF. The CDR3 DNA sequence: TGTGCCAGCAGCGGAGGGATGACAGGCAATCAGCCCCAGCATTTT.

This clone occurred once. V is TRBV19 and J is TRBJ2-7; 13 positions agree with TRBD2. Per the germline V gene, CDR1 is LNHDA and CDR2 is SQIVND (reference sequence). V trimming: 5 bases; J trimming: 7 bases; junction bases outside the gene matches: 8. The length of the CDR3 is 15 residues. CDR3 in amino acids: CASSATSGGAWEQYF. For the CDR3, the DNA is TGTGCCAGTAGTGCTACTAGCGGGGGGGCCTGGGAGCAGTACTTC.

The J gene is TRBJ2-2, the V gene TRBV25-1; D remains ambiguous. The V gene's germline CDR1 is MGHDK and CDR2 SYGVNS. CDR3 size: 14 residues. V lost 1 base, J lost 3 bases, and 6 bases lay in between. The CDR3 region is CASSEFVDTGELFF. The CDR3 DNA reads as TGTGCCAGCAGTGAATTTGTCGACACCGGGGAGCTGTTTTTT.

The CDR3 nucleotides read TGTGCCAGCACCAAAGGGGGTAGGGGTGAAAAACTGTTTTTT. Its translation: CASTKGGRGEKLFF. The chain joins TRBV28 to TRBJ1-4; maybe TRBD1 (6 bases). The length of the CDR3 is 14 residues. In germline, CDR1 is MDHEN, CDR2 SYDVKM. Trimming took 7 bases from V and 7 from J, leaving 16 bases between them.

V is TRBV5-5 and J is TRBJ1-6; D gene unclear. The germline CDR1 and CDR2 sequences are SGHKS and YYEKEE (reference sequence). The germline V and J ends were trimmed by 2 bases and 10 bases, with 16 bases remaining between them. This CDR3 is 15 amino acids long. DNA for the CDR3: TGTGCCAGCAGCTTAGGGAAAATTGAGGGATCACCCCTCCACTTT. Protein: CASSLGKIEGSPLHF.

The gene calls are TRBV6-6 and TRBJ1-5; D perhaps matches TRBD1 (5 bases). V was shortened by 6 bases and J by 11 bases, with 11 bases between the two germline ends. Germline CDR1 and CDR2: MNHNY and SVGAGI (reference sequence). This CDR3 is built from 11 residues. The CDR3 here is CASSLDSTQHF. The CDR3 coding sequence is TGTGCCAGCAGCCTTGACAGTACCCAGCATTTT.

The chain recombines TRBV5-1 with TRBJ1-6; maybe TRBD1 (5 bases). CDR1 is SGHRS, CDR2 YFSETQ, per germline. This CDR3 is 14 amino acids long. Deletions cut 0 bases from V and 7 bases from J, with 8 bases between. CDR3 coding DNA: TGCGCCAGCAGCTTGGGCTGGGACAATTCACCCCTCCACTTT. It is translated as CASSLGWDNSPLHF.

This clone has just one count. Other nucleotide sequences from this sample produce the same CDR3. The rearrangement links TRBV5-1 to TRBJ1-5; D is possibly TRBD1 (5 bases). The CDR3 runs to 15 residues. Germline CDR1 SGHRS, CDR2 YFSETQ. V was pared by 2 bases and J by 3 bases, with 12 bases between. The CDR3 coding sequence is TGCGCCAGCAGCTTAGGCCCCGGGGCCAATCAGCCCCAGCATTTT. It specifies CASSLGPGANQPQHF.

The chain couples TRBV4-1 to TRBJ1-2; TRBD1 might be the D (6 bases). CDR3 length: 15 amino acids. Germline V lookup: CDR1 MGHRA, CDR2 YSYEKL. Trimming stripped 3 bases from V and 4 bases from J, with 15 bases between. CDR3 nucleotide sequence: TGCGCCAGCAGCCATGGACAGCTTGGAAGCTATGGCTACACCTTC. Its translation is CASSHGQLGSYGYTF.

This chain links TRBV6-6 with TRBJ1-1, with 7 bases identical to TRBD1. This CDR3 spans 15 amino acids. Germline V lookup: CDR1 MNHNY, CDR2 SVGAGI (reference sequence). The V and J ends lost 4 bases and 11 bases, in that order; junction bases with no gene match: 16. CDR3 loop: CASSLLVRDSRRAFF. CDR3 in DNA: TGTGCCAGCAGTTTACTCGTTAGGGACAGTAGAAGGGCTTTCTTT.

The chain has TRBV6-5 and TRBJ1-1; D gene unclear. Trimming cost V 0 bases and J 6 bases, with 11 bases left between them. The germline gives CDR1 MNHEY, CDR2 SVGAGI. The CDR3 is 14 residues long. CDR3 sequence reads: CASSYSRVDSEAFF. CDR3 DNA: TGTGCCAGCAGTTACTCTCGAGTCGACTCTGAAGCTTTCTTT.

The CDR3 sequence is CAISESLVSYNYGYTF. CDR3 DNA sequence: TGTGCCATCAGTGAGTCGTTAGTCAGCTATAACTATGGCTACACCTTC. V and J are TRBV10-3 and TRBJ1-2, with unresolved D. Germline V gene data show CDR1 as ENHRY and CDR2 as SYGVKD. V was shortened by 0 bases and J by 1 base, with 12 bases between the two germline ends. The CDR3 extends over 16 amino acids.

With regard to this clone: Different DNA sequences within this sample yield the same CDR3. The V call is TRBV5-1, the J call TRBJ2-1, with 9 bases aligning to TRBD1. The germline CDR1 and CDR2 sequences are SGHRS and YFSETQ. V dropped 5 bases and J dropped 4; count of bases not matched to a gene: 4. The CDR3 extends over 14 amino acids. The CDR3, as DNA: TGCGCCAGCAGTGGGGGACAGGGATACAATGAGCAGTTCTTC. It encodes CASSGGQGYNEQFF.

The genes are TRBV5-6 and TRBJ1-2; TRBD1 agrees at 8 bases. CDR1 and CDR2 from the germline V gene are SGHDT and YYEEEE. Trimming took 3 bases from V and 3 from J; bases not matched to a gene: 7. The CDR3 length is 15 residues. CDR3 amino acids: CASSSPQGADYGYTF. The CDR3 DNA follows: TGTGCCAGCAGCTCCCCCCAGGGGGCTGACTATGGCTACACCTTC.